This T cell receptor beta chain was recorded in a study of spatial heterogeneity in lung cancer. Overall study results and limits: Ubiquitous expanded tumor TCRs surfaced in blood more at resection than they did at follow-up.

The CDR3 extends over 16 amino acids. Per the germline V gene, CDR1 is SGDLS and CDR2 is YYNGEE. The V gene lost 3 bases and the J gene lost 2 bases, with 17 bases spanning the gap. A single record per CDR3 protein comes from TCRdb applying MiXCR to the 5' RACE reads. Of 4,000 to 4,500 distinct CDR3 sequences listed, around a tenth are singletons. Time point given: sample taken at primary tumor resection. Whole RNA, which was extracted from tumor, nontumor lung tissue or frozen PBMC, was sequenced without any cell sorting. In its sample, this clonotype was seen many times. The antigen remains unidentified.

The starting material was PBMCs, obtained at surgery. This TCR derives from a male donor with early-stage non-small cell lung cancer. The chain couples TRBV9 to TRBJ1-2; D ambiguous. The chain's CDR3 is CASSGKGYMENYGYTF. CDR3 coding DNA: TGTGCCAGCAGCGGCAAAGGCTATATGGAGAACTATGGCTACACCTTC.